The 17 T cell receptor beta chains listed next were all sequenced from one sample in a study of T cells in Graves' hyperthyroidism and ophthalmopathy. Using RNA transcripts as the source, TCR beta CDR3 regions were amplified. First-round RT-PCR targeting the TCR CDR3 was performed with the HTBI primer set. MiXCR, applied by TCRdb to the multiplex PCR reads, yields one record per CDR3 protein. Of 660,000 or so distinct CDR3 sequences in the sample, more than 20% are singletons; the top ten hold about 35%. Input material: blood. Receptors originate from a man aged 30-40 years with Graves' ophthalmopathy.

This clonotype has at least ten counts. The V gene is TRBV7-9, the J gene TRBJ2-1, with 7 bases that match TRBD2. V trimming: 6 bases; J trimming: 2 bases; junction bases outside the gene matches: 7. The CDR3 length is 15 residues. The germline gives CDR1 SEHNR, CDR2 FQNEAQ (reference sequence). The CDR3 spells CASSPSGSAYNEQFF. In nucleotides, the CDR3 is TGTGCCAGCAGTCCTAGCGGAAGCGCCTACAATGAGCAGTTCTTC.

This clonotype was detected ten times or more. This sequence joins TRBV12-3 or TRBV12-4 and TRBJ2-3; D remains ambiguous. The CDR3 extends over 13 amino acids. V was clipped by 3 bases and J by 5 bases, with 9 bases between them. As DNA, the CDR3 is TGTGCCAGCAGTTTCATAGGTGGAGATACGCAGTATTTT. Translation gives CASSFIGGDTQYF.

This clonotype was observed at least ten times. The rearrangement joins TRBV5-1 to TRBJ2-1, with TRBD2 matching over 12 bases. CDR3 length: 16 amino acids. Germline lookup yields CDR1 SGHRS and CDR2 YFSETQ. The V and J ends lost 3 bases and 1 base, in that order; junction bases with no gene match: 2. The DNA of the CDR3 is TGCGCCAGCAGCTGGACTAGCGGGGAGTCCTACAATGAGCAGTTCTTC. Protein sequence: CASSWTSGESYNEQFF. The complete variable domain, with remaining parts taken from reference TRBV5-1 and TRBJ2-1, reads KAGVTQTPRYLIKTRGQQVTLSCSPISGHRSVSWYQQTPGQGLQFLFEYFSETQRNKGNFPGRFSGRQFSNSRSEMNVSTLELGDSALYLCASSWTSGESYNEQFFGPGTRLTVL.

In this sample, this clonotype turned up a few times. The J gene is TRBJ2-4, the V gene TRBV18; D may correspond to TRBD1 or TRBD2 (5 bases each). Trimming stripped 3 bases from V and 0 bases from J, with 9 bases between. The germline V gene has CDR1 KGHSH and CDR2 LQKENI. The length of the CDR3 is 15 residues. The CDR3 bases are TGTGCCAGCTCACCTCAGAGGGGAGCCAAAAACATTCAGTACTTC. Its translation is CASSPQRGAKNIQYF.

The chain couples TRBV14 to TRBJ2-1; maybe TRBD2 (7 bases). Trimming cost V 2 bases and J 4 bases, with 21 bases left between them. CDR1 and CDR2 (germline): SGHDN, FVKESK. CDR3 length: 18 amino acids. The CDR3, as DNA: TGTGCCAGCAGCCAACTCTTAGGGGGAGGGCCTTTATACAATGAGCAGTTCTTC. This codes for CASSQLLGGGPLYNEQFF.

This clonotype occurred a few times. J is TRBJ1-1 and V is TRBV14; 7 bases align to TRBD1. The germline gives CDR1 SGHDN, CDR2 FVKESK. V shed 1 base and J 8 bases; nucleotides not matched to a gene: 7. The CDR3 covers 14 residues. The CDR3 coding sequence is TGTGCCAGCAGCCAAGCCAGGGGGTCTAGCGAAGCTTTCTTT. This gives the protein CASSQARGSSEAFF.

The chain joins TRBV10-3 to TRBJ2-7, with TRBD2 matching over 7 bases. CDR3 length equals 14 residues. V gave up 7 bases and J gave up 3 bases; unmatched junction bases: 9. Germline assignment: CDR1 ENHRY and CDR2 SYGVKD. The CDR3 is CAINEAGLSYEQYF. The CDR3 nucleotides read TGTGCCATCAACGAAGCGGGACTAAGCTACGAGCAGTACTTC.

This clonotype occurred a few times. In DNA form, the CDR3 reads TGTGCCAGCAGTTCGGTACGCCTCAGGGGCTACGAGCAGTACTTC. Protein sequence: CASSSVRLRGYEQYF. This chain connects TRBV27 to TRBJ2-7; a weak D match, TRBD1 (6 bases). Germline V CDR1 and CDR2: MNHEY, SMNVEV (reference sequence). The ends were cut back, 4 bases at V and 3 bases at J, with 16 bases in the middle. CDR3 size: 15 residues.

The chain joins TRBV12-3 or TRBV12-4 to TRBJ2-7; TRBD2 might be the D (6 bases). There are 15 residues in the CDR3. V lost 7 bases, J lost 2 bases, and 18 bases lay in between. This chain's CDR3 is CASTLSGRTTYEQYF. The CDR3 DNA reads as TGTGCCAGCACCCTTAGCGGACGAACAACCTACGAGCAGTACTTC.

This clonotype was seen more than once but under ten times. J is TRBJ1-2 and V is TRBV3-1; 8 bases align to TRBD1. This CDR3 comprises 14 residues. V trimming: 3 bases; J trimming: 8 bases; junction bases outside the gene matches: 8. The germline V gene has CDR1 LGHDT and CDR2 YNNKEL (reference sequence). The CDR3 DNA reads TGTGCCAGCAGCCAGAGGACAGGGTCTTCCGGCTACACCTTC. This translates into CASSQRTGSSGYTF.

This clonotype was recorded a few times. The CDR3 coding sequence is TGTGCCAGCAAGGGCCGGGGGGAGCTCGGGCAGTACTTC. It codes for CASKGRGELGQYF. This chain uses TRBV27 with TRBJ2-7; 7 bases map to TRBD2. V gave up 7 bases and J gave up 9 bases; unmatched junction bases: 12. Looked up from germline, CDR1 is MNHEY and CDR2 is SMNVEV (reference sequence). CDR3 size: 13 residues.

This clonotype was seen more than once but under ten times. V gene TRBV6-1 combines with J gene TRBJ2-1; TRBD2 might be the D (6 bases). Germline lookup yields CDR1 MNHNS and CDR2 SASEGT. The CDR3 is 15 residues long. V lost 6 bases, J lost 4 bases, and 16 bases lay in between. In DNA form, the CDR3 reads TGTGCCAGCAGCCTGACTAGGGTCCCATACAATGAGCAGTTCTTC. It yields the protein CASSLTRVPYNEQFF.

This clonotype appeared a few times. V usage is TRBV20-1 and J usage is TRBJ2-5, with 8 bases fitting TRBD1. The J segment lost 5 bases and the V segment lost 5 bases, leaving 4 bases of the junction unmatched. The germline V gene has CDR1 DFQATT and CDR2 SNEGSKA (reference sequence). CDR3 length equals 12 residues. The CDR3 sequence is CSAGQGPETQYF. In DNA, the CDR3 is TGCAGTGCTGGACAGGGACCTGAGACCCAGTACTTC.

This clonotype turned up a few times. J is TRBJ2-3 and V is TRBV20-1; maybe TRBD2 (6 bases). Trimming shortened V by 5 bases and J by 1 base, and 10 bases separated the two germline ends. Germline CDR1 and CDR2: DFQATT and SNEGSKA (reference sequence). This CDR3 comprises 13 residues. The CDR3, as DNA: TGCAGTGCTGTCGGGAGCGGCACAGATACGCAGTATTTT. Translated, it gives CSAVGSGTDTQYF.

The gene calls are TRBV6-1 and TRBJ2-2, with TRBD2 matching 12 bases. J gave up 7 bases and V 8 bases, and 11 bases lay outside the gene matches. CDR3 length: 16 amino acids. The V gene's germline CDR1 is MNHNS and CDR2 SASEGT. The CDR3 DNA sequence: TGTGCCAGCTACGCTAGCGGGAGGGCCCGGAGCGGGGAGCTGTTTTTT. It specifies CASYASGRARSGELFF.

CDR3 sequence reads: CASSRGTGAETQYF. The DNA of the CDR3 is TGTGCCAGCAGCCGCGGGACAGGCGCGGAGACCCAGTACTTC. The chain links TRBV6-1 to TRBJ2-5; TRBD1 matches 8 bases. This CDR3 spans 14 amino acids. V lost 6 bases, J lost 5 bases, and 8 bases stayed unmatched. The germline V gene has CDR1 MNHNS and CDR2 SASEGT.

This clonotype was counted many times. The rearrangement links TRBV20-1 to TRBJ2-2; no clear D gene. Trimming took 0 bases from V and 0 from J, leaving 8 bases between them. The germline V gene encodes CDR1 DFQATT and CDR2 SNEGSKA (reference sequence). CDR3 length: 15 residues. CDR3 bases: TGCAGTGCTAGAGAGTCTTCCCCGAACACCGGGGAGCTGTTTTTT. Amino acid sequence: CSARESSPNTGELFF.